Detailed here is one TCR beta chain. The germline V gene has CDR1 LNHNV and CDR2 YYDKDF (reference sequence). The CDR3 totals 20 residues. V gave up 0 bases and J gave up 7 bases; unmatched junction bases: 18. These data are taken from a study of blood T cell repertoires in COVID-19. Across the study: COVID-19 samples from acute and convalescent phases originated in the United States, Italy and Spain.

The assay was immunoSEQ multiplex PCR, and TCRdb's table has in-frame clones only and misses some. The repertoire holds approximately 130,000 clones, with 70% to 90% as singletons. The chain employs TRBV15 and TRBJ2-1, with 10 bases that match TRBD1. Input material: peripheral blood. The TCR comes from a woman between 45 and 65 years old who had recovered from COVID-19. CDR3 region: CATSRDRDWMTGGRRNEQFF. The DNA of the CDR3 is TGTGCCACCAGCAGAGATAGGGACTGGATGACAGGGGGCCGTCGAAATGAGCAGTTCTTC. Full variable domain (rest looked up from reference TRBV15 and TRBJ2-1): DAMVIQNPRYQVTQFGKPVTLSCSQTLNHNVMYWYQQKSSQAPKLLFHYYDKDFNNEADTPDNFQSRRPNTSFCFLDIRSPGLGDTAMYLCATSRDRDWMTGGRRNEQFFGPGTRLTVL.